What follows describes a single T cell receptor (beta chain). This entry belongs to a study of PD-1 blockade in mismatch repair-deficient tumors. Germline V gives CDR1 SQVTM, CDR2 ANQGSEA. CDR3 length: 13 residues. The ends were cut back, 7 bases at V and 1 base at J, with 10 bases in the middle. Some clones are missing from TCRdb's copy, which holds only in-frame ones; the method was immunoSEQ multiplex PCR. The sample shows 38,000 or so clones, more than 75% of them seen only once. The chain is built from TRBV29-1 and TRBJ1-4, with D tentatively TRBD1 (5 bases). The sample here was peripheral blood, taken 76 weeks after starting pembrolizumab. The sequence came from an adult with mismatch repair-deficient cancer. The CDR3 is CSAWRGTNEKLFF. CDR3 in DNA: TGCAGCGCCTGGAGGGGAACTAATGAAAAACTGTTTTTT.